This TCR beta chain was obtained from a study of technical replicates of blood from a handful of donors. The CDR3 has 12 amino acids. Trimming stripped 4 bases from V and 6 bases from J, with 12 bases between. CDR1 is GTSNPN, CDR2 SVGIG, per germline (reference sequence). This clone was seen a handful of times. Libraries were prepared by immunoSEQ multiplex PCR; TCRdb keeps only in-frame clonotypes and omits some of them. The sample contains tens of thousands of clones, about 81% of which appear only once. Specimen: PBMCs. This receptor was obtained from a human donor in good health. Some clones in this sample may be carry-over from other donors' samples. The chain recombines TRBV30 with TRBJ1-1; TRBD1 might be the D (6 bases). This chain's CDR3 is CAWKLGAAEAFF. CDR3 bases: TGTGCCTGGAAATTGGGGGCGGCTGAAGCTTTCTTT.